The 32 T cell receptor beta chains below were found in one sample sequenced in a study of blood T cells in healthy people across ages. A second roughly 7 to 12 cycle PCR used barcoded and J-beta primers. TCRdb independently ran MiXCR on the 5' RACE reads; one entry per CDR3 protein. The sample lists 650,000 to 900,000 distinct CDR3 sequences, roughly 60% occurring once. Sequencing was performed on blood. The source of these receptors is a man aged 25-45 years in good health.

The V and J genes are TRBV5-5 and TRBJ2-1; D remains unclear. This CDR3 is 13 amino acids long. Trimming took off 0 bases at V and 3 bases at J, with 4 bases between the two ends. CDR1 SGHKS and CDR2 YYEKEE come from the germline V gene (reference sequence). CDR3: CASSLVYYNEQFF. CDR3 coding DNA: TGTGCCAGCAGCTTGGTCTACTACAATGAGCAGTTCTTC. Full variable domain (missing parts from reference TRBV5-5 and TRBJ2-1): DAGVTQSPTHLIKTRGQQVTLRCSPISGHKSVSWYQQVLGQGPQFIFQYYEKEERGRGNFPDRFSARQFPNYSSELNVNALLLGDSALYLCASSLVYYNEQFFGPGTRLTVL.

This rearrangement joins TRBV2 to TRBJ1-5; 8 nucleotides align to TRBD1. J gave up 2 bases and V 7 bases, and 13 bases lay outside the gene matches. Per the germline V gene, CDR1 is SNHLY and CDR2 is FYNNEI. This CDR3 has 17 amino acids. CDR3 nucleotide sequence: TGTGCCAGCATTACAAAATTCCAGGGGGCTGGCAATCAGCCCCAGCATTTT. Its translation: CASITKFQGAGNQPQHF.

This rearrangement joins TRBV4-2 to TRBJ2-3; 11 bases agree with TRBD2. This CDR3 is built from 16 residues. Germline lookup yields CDR1 LGHNA and CDR2 YNFKEQ. The J segment lost 5 bases and the V segment lost 1 base, leaving 5 bases of the junction unmatched. The CDR3 nucleotides are TGTGCCAGCAGCCAAGTGCTAGCGGGAGGTTTAGATACGCAGTATTTT. The encoded protein is CASSQVLAGGLDTQYF.

This sequence joins TRBV4-3 and TRBJ2-1, with D unresolved. Trimming removed 0 bases from V and 3 bases from J, with 12 bases in between. In germline, CDR1 is LGHNA, CDR2 YSLEER. The length of the CDR3 is 16 residues. CDR3 in DNA: TGCGCCAGCAGCCAAGAATCAAGGGTGGGCTACAATGAGCAGTTCTTC. The encoded protein is CASSQESRVGYNEQFF.

The rearrangement uses TRBV4-3 and TRBJ2-1; D call uncertain. Germline CDR1 LGHNA, CDR2 YSLEER. The V end lost 0 bases, the J end lost 6 bases, and 9 bases lay between the germline ends. CDR3 length equals 14 residues. DNA of the CDR3: TGCGCCAGCAGCCAAGAGACCTTGGGCAATGAGCAGTTCTTC. It is translated as CASSQETLGNEQFF.

This sequence joins TRBV11-3 and TRBJ2-5; TRBD1 is a possible D gene (6 bases). Germline V lookup: CDR1 SGHNT, CDR2 YENEEA. The CDR3 length is 15 residues. V was pared by 5 bases and J by 11 bases, with 24 bases between. Here the CDR3 DNA reads TGTGCCAGCAGCCTAGGGGCCGCGTGGGGGACACAGCAGTACTTC. Residues: CASSLGAAWGTQQYF.

This clonotype has ten or more counts. The chain links TRBV7-2 to TRBJ2-1; D is unclear. Near its end, the DNA agrees better with TRBJ2-7, so the J call may be wrong. The CDR3 is 11 residues long. The germline V gene encodes CDR1 SGHTA and CDR2 FQGNSA. Written as DNA, the CDR3 is TGTGCCAGCAGCTTCTACAATGAGCAGTACTTC. Translated, it gives CASSFYNEQYF.

Comment on this clonotype: Just one base apart from a much larger clone, this may be a read error. The V call is TRBV5-5, the J call TRBJ1-2, with a possible D match to TRBD1 (6 bases). This CDR3 has 13 amino acids. Germline lookup yields CDR1 SGHKS and CDR2 YYEKEE (reference sequence). V was clipped by 6 bases and J by 1 base, with 10 bases between them. CDR3 nucleotides: TGTGCCAGCAACAGGGAGGGTAACTATGGCTACACCTTC. Protein sequence: CASNREGNYGYTF. The full variable domain, in which reference TRBV5-5 and TRBJ1-2 provide the parts outside the CDR3, is DAGVTQSPTHLIKTRGQQVTLRCSPISGHKSVSWYQQVLGQGPQFIFQYYEKEERGRGNFPDRFSARQFPNYSSELNVNALLLGDSALYLCASNREGNYGYTFGSGTRLTVV.

There are a few counts of this clonotype. This chain connects TRBV6-1 to TRBJ1-2; tentative D call: TRBD1 (5 bases). The CDR3 is 16 residues long. Per the germline V gene, CDR1 is MNHNS and CDR2 is SASEGT. V lost 4 bases, J lost 4 bases, and 19 bases lay in between. CDR3 sequence reads: CASSGAIGRGTYGYTF. In DNA, the CDR3 is TGTGCCAGCAGTGGGGCGATAGGACGAGGGACCTATGGCTACACCTTC.

This clonotype was detected a few times. V is TRBV15 and J is TRBJ2-1, with D uncertain. V dropped 1 base and J dropped 7 bases, with 2 bases sitting between them. CDR1 and CDR2 (germline): LNHNV, YYDKDF (reference sequence). The CDR3 loop spans 11 amino acids. In DNA, the CDR3 is TGTGCCACCAGCAGAGGGAATGAGCAGTTCTTC. It specifies CATSRGNEQFF.

V usage is TRBV4-2 and J usage is TRBJ2-1; TRBD2 matches 10 bases. This CDR3 comprises 16 residues. From germline, CDR1 is LGHNA and CDR2 YNFKEQ. V shed 4 bases and J 6 bases; nucleotides not matched to a gene: 9. For the CDR3, the DNA is TGTGCCAGCAGCCCTAACGTAGCGGGGGGTTTCAATGAGCAGTTCTTC. This encodes CASSPNVAGGFNEQFF.

The chain uses TRBV12-3 or TRBV12-4 and TRBJ1-2, with D uncertain. This CDR3 spans 14 amino acids. V was shortened by 1 base and J by 8 bases, with 14 bases between the two germline ends. DNA for the CDR3: TGTGCCAGCAGTTTAGGGGCAGGCGGGGTAGGCTACACCTTC. It codes for CASSLGAGGVGYTF.

The chain has TRBV24-1 and TRBJ2-5, with D possibly matching TRBD1 (6 bases). Per the germline V gene, CDR1 is KGHDR and CDR2 is SFDVKD. The CDR3 is made up of 14 amino acids. The V end lost 5 bases, the J end lost 1 base, and 10 bases lay between the germline ends. The CDR3 here is CATSALGGQETQYF. The CDR3 DNA is TGTGCCACCAGTGCTCTAGGGGGCCAAGAGACCCAGTACTTC.

The rearrangement joins TRBV10-3 to TRBJ1-1; D gene uncertain. The CDR3 totals 14 residues. Trimming removed 10 bases at V and 0 bases at J, with 15 bases between. Germline CDR1 reads ENHRY; CDR2 reads SYGVKD. CDR3 DNA sequence: TGTGCCACCACACCGTCCCCAATGAACACTGAAGCTTTCTTT. This translates into CATTPSPMNTEAFF.

This clonotype was recorded at least ten times. The chain recombines TRBV29-1 with TRBJ2-7, with 14 bases matching TRBD2. CDR3 length: 15 residues. V lost 3 bases to trimming and J lost 0 bases; unmatched junction nucleotides: 1. CDR1 and CDR2 from the germline V gene are SQVTM and ANQGSEA. In DNA form, the CDR3 reads TGCAGCGTTGAGGGACTAGCGGGGGCCTCCTACGAGCAGTACTTC. Protein product: CSVEGLAGASYEQYF.

The V and J genes are TRBV7-2 and TRBJ2-4; 7 bases align to TRBD1. CDR1 and CDR2 (germline): SGHTA, FQGNSA. There are 14 residues in the CDR3. V lost 5 bases and J lost 4; bases outside the gene matches: 5. CDR3 protein: CASSPGQAKNIQYF. CDR3 coding DNA: TGTGCCAGCAGCCCAGGACAGGCGAAAAACATTCAGTACTTC.

CDR3 region: CASTTGGGGQPQHF. CDR3 DNA sequence: TGTGCCAGCACTACAGGGGGCGGAGGTCAGCCCCAGCATTTT. V is TRBV6-6 and J is TRBJ1-5; 9 nucleotides align to TRBD1. The CDR3 loop spans 14 amino acids. V dropped 7 bases and J dropped 6; count of bases not matched to a gene: 7. Germline V gene lookup returns CDR1 MNHNY and CDR2 SVGAGI (reference sequence).

The V call is TRBV28, the J call TRBJ2-7; D might be TRBD1 (8 bases). The germline gives CDR1 MDHEN, CDR2 SYDVKM. This CDR3 region has 14 residues. V was pared by 8 bases and J by 1 base, with 15 bases between. The CDR3: CASHNRGGSYEQYF. The CDR3 coding sequence is TGTGCCAGCCACAACAGGGGGGGTTCCTACGAGCAGTACTTC.

V gene TRBV20-1 combines with J gene TRBJ2-6, with a tentative D call TRBD1 (6 bases). CDR1 DFQATT and CDR2 SNEGSKA come from the germline V gene (reference sequence). This CDR3 is built from 15 residues. V gave up 0 bases and J gave up 4 bases, with 10 bases separating them. The CDR3 DNA reads TGCAGTGCTAGAGATCAGGGGTCCGGGGCCAACGTCCTGACTTTC. Protein product: CSARDQGSGANVLTF.

This sequence joins TRBV18 and TRBJ2-7; 8 positions match TRBD1. Near its end, the DNA agrees better with TRBJ2-5, so the J call may be wrong. Germline CDR1 and CDR2: KGHSH and LQKENI. The CDR3 is 15 amino acids. The CDR3 protein is CASSPYPDRDETQYF. The CDR3 DNA is TGTGCCAGCTCACCCTACCCGGACAGGGATGAGACCCAGTACTTC.

The chain recombines TRBV20-1 with TRBJ2-5; D is perhaps TRBD2 (5 bases). CDR1 DFQATT and CDR2 SNEGSKA come from the germline V gene (reference sequence). The CDR3 is 14 residues long. V shed 1 base and J shed 0 bases, with 9 bases lying between them. The CDR3 protein is CSARGTLYQETQYF. CDR3 bases: TGCAGTGCTAGAGGGACTCTGTACCAAGAGACCCAGTACTTC.

The chain has TRBV7-9 and TRBJ1-6; TRBD1 might be the D (5 bases). The germline CDR1 and CDR2 sequences are SEHNR and FQNEAQ (reference sequence). The CDR3 loop spans 15 amino acids. V was cut by 6 bases and J by 1 base, with 10 bases left in between. The DNA of the CDR3 is TGTGCCAGCAGGTTGGGGGAATCCTATAATTCACCCCTCCACTTT. It codes for CASRLGESYNSPLHF.

This clonotype was detected only a few times. V is TRBV5-1 and J is TRBJ1-6; tentatively, D is TRBD1 (6 bases). Germline CDR1 is SGHRS and CDR2 is YFSETQ. The CDR3 contains 16 residues. Trimming cost V 0 bases and J 3 bases, with 10 bases left between them. CDR3 amino acids: CASSLGGGGYNSPLHF. The CDR3 DNA reads as TGCGCCAGCAGCTTGGGAGGAGGGGGCTATAATTCACCCCTCCACTTT.

The chain has TRBV12-3 or TRBV12-4 and TRBJ2-1, with TRBD1 matching 7 bases. The V and J ends lost 4 bases and 6 bases, in that order; junction bases with no gene match: 6. The CDR3 has 14 amino acids. The CDR3 region has the DNA TGTGCCAGCAGTTCACAGACAGGGCCCAATGAGCAGTTCTTC. Protein sequence: CASSSQTGPNEQFF.

The count of this clonotype is one. V is TRBV27 and J is TRBJ2-6; D is unclear. Trimming took 7 bases from V and 4 from J, leaving 17 bases between them. The V gene's germline CDR1 is MNHEY and CDR2 SMNVEV (reference sequence). The CDR3 has 16 residues. The CDR3 DNA reads TGTGCCAGCACCCAGATCCCCTTGACGGGGGCCAACGTCCTGACTTTC. Protein product: CASTQIPLTGANVLTF.

This chain joins TRBV6-6 and TRBJ2-1, with 7 bases that match TRBD1. J lost 2 bases, V lost 4 bases, and 2 bases had no gene match. The germline V gene has CDR1 MNHNY and CDR2 SVGAGI (reference sequence). CDR3 length: 14 amino acids. CDR3 sequence reads: CASSFTGAYNEQFF. The CDR3 coding sequence is TGTGCCAGCAGTTTTACAGGGGCCTACAATGAGCAGTTCTTC.

This clonotype was observed a few times. The genes are TRBV7-2 and TRBJ2-4; D uncertain. V was shortened by 5 bases and J by 13 bases, with 21 bases between the two germline ends. The CDR3 has 14 amino acids. The germline CDR1 and CDR2 sequences are SGHTA and FQGNSA. CDR3: CASSPTGTLPRQYF. The CDR3 nucleotides read TGTGCCAGCAGCCCTACCGGTACCCTTCCCCGGCAGTACTTC.

V is TRBV12-3 or TRBV12-4 and J is TRBJ2-1; TRBD2 is a possible D gene (6 bases). CDR3 size: 15 residues. The V gene lost 1 base and the J gene lost 9 bases, with 16 bases spanning the gap. The DNA for the CDR3 is TGTGCCAGCAGTTTAGGTACTAGCTGGGTCGGTGAGCAGTTCTTC. Translation: CASSLGTSWVGEQFF.

The chain employs TRBV6-2 or TRBV6-3 and TRBJ2-3, with 7 positions matching TRBD1. Germline V gene lookup returns CDR1 MNHEY and CDR2 SVGEGT. This CDR3 region has 16 residues. V trimming: 2 bases; J trimming: 1 base; junction bases outside the gene matches: 6. CDR3: CASSYRGTAGTDTQYF. CDR3 nucleotide sequence: TGTGCCAGCAGTTACAGGGGGACAGCCGGCACAGATACGCAGTATTTT.

The chain carries TRBV6-2 or TRBV6-3 and TRBJ2-5; TRBD2 aligns across 13 bases. There are 16 residues in the CDR3. V was pared by 7 bases and J by 4 bases, with 9 bases of the junction left unmatched. Germline V lookup: CDR1 MNHEY, CDR2 SVGEGT. The CDR3 sequence: CASKPPGTSGAETQYF. The CDR3 DNA reads TGTGCCAGCAAACCCCCCGGGACTAGCGGGGCAGAGACCCAGTACTTC.

The chain uses TRBV7-2 and TRBJ1-2; TRBD1 is a possible D gene (6 bases). The CDR3 is 13 residues long. Germline V CDR1 and CDR2: SGHTA, FQGNSA. V was cut by 5 bases and J by 5 bases, with 12 bases left in between. The CDR3 sequence: CASSEGTPYGYTF. CDR3 sequence (DNA): TGTGCCAGCAGCGAGGGGACACCTTATGGCTACACCTTC.

The rearrangement joins TRBV14 to TRBJ2-1; unclear D gene. The CDR3 extends over 14 amino acids. Germline-derived CDR1 and CDR2 are SGHDN and FVKESK. V was pared by 1 base and J by 8 bases, with 12 bases between. CDR3 region: CASSQAVPRDEQFF. The CDR3 DNA reads TGTGCCAGCAGCCAAGCAGTCCCCCGTGATGAGCAGTTCTTC.